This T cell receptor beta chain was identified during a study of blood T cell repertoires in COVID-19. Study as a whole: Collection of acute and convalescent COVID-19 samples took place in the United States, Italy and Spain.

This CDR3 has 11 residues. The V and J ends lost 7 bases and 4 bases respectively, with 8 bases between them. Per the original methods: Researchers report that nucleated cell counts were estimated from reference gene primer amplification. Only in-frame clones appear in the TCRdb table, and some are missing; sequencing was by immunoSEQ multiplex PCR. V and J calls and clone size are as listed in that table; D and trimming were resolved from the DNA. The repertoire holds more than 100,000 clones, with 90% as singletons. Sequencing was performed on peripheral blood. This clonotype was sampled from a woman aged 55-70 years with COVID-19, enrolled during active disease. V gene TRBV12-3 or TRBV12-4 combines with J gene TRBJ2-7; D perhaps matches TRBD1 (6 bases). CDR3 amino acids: CASTDRYEQYF. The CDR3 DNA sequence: TGTGCCAGCACGGACAGATACGAGCAGTACTTC.